This entry lists 23 T cell receptor beta chains sequenced from one sample in a study of cytomegalovirus exposure and HLA in healthy donors. Both 60 Vbeta primers and 13 Jbeta primers went into the PCR. This table comes from immunoSEQ multiplex PCR, and its TCRdb copy is limited to in-frame clones, with some not included. Among fewer than 150,000 clones listed, approximately 80% were seen once. Sequencing was performed on PBMCs. Receptors were obtained from a male donor in good health and CMV-seronegative.

The gene calls are TRBV6-6 and TRBJ1-5; D is possibly TRBD1 (6 bases). This CDR3 is 15 amino acids long. V was shortened by 7 bases and J by 6 bases, with 19 bases between the two germline ends. Germline-derived CDR1 and CDR2 are MNHNY and SVGAGI (reference sequence). CDR3 DNA: TGTGCCAGCAATAGCGTCCGGGGGGCTGGTCAGCCCCAGCATTTT. This translates into CASNSVRGAGQPQHF.

This CDR3 reads CASTPLNLNQPQHF. CDR3 nucleotides: TGTGCCAGTACCCCCCTTAATCTCAATCAGCCCCAGCATTTT. The V gene is TRBV19, the J gene TRBJ1-5; D is ambiguous. Trimming removed 7 bases from V and 3 bases from J, with 13 bases in between. Germline values: CDR1 LNHDA, CDR2 SQIVND (reference sequence). This CDR3 comprises 14 residues. Combining the CDR3 with reference TRBV19 and TRBJ1-5 gives the whole variable domain DGGITQSPKYLFRKEGQNVTLSCEQNLNHDAMYWYRQDPGQGLRLIYYSQIVNDFQKGDIAEGYSVSREKKESFPLTVTSAQKNPTAFYLCASTPLNLNQPQHFGDGTRLSIL.

This clone was seen only once. This chain links TRBV5-1 with TRBJ2-2; 7 nucleotides agree with TRBD2. V shed 0 bases, J shed 7 bases, and the junction held 6 bases outside the gene matches. CDR1 and CDR2 (germline): SGHRS, YFSETQ. The CDR3 length is 15 residues. CDR3 DNA: TGCGCCAGCAGCTTGGGACCGGGAGGTGACGGGGAGCTGTTTTTT. Its translation: CASSLGPGGDGELFF.

The chain uses TRBV4-3 and TRBJ2-2; D possibly corresponds to TRBD2 (6 bases). CDR3 length: 15 residues. The ends were cut back, 0 bases at V and 6 bases at J, with 11 bases in the middle. Germline loops: CDR1 LGHNA, CDR2 YSLEER. CDR3: CASSQDWGGAGELFF. DNA of the CDR3: TGCGCCAGCAGCCAAGATTGGGGCGGGGCCGGGGAGCTGTTTTTT.

This rearrangement joins TRBV6-5 to TRBJ1-3; D possibly corresponds to TRBD1 (6 bases). The CDR3 spans 14 residues. Germline CDR1 reads MNHEY; CDR2 reads SVGAGI. V gave up 5 bases and J gave up 3 bases, with 11 bases separating them. This CDR3 reads CASSLGQLGNTIYF. In DNA form, the CDR3 reads TGTGCCAGCAGTCTAGGACAGCTTGGAAACACCATATATTTT.

The CDR3 sequence: CASSSSGQLDTIYF. The DNA of the CDR3 is TGCGCCAGCAGCTCATCGGGACAGCTAGACACCATATATTTT. The chain combines TRBV5-1 with TRBJ1-3, with 7 nucleotides matching TRBD1. CDR1 is SGHRS, CDR2 YFSETQ, per germline. The CDR3 is made up of 14 amino acids. J gave up 8 bases and V 3 bases, and 8 bases lay outside the gene matches.

The chain is built from TRBV11-2 and TRBJ1-2; 8 nucleotides line up with TRBD1. The V and J ends lost 5 bases and 10 bases, in that order; junction bases with no gene match: 12. CDR3 length: 14 residues. Looked up from germline, CDR1 is SGHAT and CDR2 is FQNNGV. CDR3 nucleotide sequence: TGTGCCAGCAGCCCCCTCAGGGGGCATCCTGACTACACCTTC. Translating it yields CASSPLRGHPDYTF.

This sequence joins TRBV28 and TRBJ1-4; 9 bases line up with TRBD1. CDR1 is MDHEN and CDR2 is SYDVKM in the germline V gene. CDR3 length: 15 amino acids. V gave up 5 bases and J gave up 8 bases; unmatched junction bases: 9. CDR3 sequence reads: CASSRGTGYREKLFF. As DNA, the CDR3 is TGTGCCAGCAGTCGGGGGACAGGGTACAGGGAAAAACTGTTTTTT.

The chain uses TRBV9 and TRBJ1-1; the match to TRBD1 covers 7 bases. V was pared by 4 bases and J by 0 bases, with 6 bases of the junction left unmatched. CDR3 length: 15 amino acids. Germline V gene lookup returns CDR1 SGDLS and CDR2 YYNGEE. The CDR3 DNA follows: TGTGCCAGCAGCCCGGAGGGGGCTATGAACACTGAAGCTTTCTTT. This gives the protein CASSPEGAMNTEAFF.

The V gene is TRBV9, the J gene TRBJ1-2; D not certain. V was shortened by 4 bases and J by 2 bases, with 3 bases between the two germline ends. CDR3 length: 11 residues. CDR1 SGDLS and CDR2 YYNGEE come from the germline V gene. The CDR3 nucleotides read TGTGCCAGCAGCCTAAACTATGGCTACACCTTC. As protein: CASSLNYGYTF.

The chain is built from TRBV29-1 and TRBJ1-1; D ambiguous. V dropped 3 bases and J dropped 4 bases, with 9 bases sitting between them. CDR1 SQVTM and CDR2 ANQGSEA come from the germline V gene. The CDR3 extends over 12 amino acids. CDR3 DNA: TGCAGCGTTGATCGGGGAAGCACTGAAGCTTTCTTT. This translates into CSVDRGSTEAFF.

This clone was counted once. This rearrangement joins TRBV5-1 to TRBJ1-4; TRBD1 is a possible D gene (6 bases). The germline gives CDR1 SGHRS, CDR2 YFSETQ. The CDR3 loop spans 14 amino acids. V was shortened by 2 bases and J by 8 bases, with 13 bases between the two germline ends. CDR3 nucleotides: TGCGCCAGCAGCTTACAGGGAATGGAAGAAAAACTGTTTTTT. Translation gives CASSLQGMEEKLFF.

This sequence joins TRBV30 and TRBJ2-7; TRBD1 aligns across 8 bases. With 3 bases clipped from V and 4 bases from J, the junction kept 11 bases outside the gene matches. Per the germline V gene, CDR1 is GTSNPN and CDR2 is SVGIG (reference sequence). The CDR3 runs 15 residues. CDR3: CAWSFRGLRPYEQYF. The CDR3 DNA sequence: TGTGCCTGGAGCTTCAGGGGGCTCCGTCCTTACGAGCAGTACTTC.

V and J are TRBV9 and TRBJ1-1; D might be TRBD1 (6 bases). The CDR3 runs 13 residues. The V end was cut by 0 bases, the J end by 8 bases, with 11 bases between. CDR1 and CDR2 from the germline V gene are SGDLS and YYNGEE. The CDR3, as DNA: TGTGCCAGCAGCGTAGTCGAGGGGGGGGAAGCTTTCTTT. Its translation is CASSVVEGGEAFF.

V usage is TRBV2 and J usage is TRBJ2-7; TRBD1 matches 7 bases. The CDR3 length is 13 residues. V was clipped by 9 bases and J by 2 bases; unmatched bases: 7. The V gene's germline CDR1 is SNHLY and CDR2 FYNNEI. The CDR3 here is CASEPGTAYEQYF. DNA for the CDR3: TGTGCCAGTGAACCCGGGACAGCCTACGAGCAGTACTTC. Drawing the rest from reference TRBV2 and TRBJ2-7, the complete variable domain is EPEVTQTPSHQVTQMGQEVILRCVPISNHLYFYWYRQILGQKVEFLVSFYNNEISEKSEIFDDQFSVERPDGSNFTLKIRSTKLEDSAMYFCASEPGTAYEQYFGPGTRLTVT.

This clone came up once. V is TRBV15 and J is TRBJ2-4, with a tentative D call TRBD2 (6 bases). The CDR3 is made up of 15 amino acids. Trimming took off 3 bases at V and 6 bases at J, with 15 bases between the two ends. CDR1 LNHNV and CDR2 YYDKDF come from the germline V gene (reference sequence). This CDR3 reads CATSRDLGAGNIQYF. DNA of the CDR3: TGTGCCACCAGCAGGGACCTAGGAGCGGGAAACATTCAGTACTTC.

The chain employs TRBV5-4 and TRBJ2-2, with 11 bases matching TRBD2. This CDR3 contains 18 residues. Germline CDR1 SGHNT, CDR2 YYREEE (reference sequence). Germline trimming cut 0 bases from V and 7 bases from J; bases unmatched to any gene: 11. Here the CDR3 DNA reads TGTGCCAGCAGCTTGGTGCGGGGACTAGCGGTAGTTTACGGGGAGCTGTTTTTT. Protein product: CASSLVRGLAVVYGELFF.

The chain has TRBV18 and TRBJ2-1, with D uncertain. V was pared by 3 bases and J by 4 bases, with 13 bases between. The CDR3 runs to 15 residues. In germline, CDR1 is KGHSH, CDR2 LQKENI. In DNA, the CDR3 is TGTGCCAGCTCACCCCCATCAAGCGAATACAATGAGCAGTTCTTC. It translates to CASSPPSSEYNEQFF.

This clone was picked up one time. The chain has TRBV11-1 and TRBJ1-2; the match to TRBD1 covers 10 bases. V lost 10 bases to trimming and J lost 6 bases; unmatched junction nucleotides: 8. Germline V gene sequence: CDR1 SGHAT, CDR2 FQDESV (reference sequence). This CDR3 contains 13 residues. CDR3 nucleotide sequence: TGTGCCACCCCTAGGACAGGGGGTAATGGCTACACCTTC. Translation: CATPRTGGNGYTF.

The V gene is TRBV30, the J gene TRBJ2-2; perhaps TRBD2 as D (5 bases). V lost 2 bases to trimming and J lost 7 bases, with 17 bases between them. Germline values: CDR1 GTSNPN, CDR2 SVGIG (reference sequence). This CDR3 has 15 residues. The CDR3 nucleotides are TGTGCCTGGAGTCCCCGACGCGGGCCGGGCGGGGAGCTGTTTTTT. Translation: CAWSPRRGPGGELFF.

The chain recombines TRBV5-4 with TRBJ1-2; tentative D call: TRBD1 (6 bases). The germline V and J ends were trimmed by 0 bases and 7 bases, with 10 bases remaining between them. The CDR3 is 13 amino acids. Germline V gives CDR1 SGHNT, CDR2 YYREEE (reference sequence). The CDR3 DNA sequence: TGTGCCAGCAGCTTGGACAGGGCGGGTGGCTACACCTTC. It specifies CASSLDRAGGYTF.

The sample holds a few counts of this clone. At one boundary the junction diverges from the germline segment, which might be a read error. The chain carries TRBV7-7 and TRBJ2-5; no definite D call. Germline V gene lookup returns CDR1 SSHAT and CDR2 FNYEAQ (reference sequence). This CDR3 region has 13 residues. The CDR3 here is CASSPGYQETQYF. CDR3 DNA: TGTGCTAGCAGCCCCGGGTACCAAGAGACCCAGTACTTC.

This chain connects TRBV9 to TRBJ2-5; 7 bases are shared with TRBD1. The J call is uncertain, as TRBJ2-7 better fits the DNA end. The CDR3 contains 15 residues. Per the germline V gene, CDR1 is SGDLS and CDR2 is YYNGEE. The CDR3 DNA sequence: TGTGCCAGCAGCCTGACCGGGACAGCCGCCTACGAGCAGTACTTC. Amino acids: CASSLTGTAAYEQYF.